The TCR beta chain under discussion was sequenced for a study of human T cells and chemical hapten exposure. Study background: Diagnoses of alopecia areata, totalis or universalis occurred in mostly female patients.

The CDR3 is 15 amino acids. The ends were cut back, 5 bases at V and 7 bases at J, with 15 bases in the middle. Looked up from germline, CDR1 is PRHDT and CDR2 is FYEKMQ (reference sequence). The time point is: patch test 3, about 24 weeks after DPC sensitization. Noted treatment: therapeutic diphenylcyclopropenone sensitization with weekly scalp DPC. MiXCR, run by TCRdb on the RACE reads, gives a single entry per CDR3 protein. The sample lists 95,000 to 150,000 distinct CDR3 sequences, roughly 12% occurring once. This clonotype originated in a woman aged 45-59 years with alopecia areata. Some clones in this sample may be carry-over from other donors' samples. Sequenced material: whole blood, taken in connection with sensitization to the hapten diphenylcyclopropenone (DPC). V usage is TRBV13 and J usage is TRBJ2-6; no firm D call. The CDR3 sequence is CASSPGLGGANVLTF. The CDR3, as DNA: TGTGCCAGCAGCCCGGGCCTTGGCGGAGCCAACGTCCTGACTTTC.